This T cell receptor (beta chain) was recovered during a study of blood T cell repertoires in COVID-19. Turning to the study itself: The United States, Italy and Spain supplied acute and convalescent COVID-19 samples. Nucleic acid was either cDNA or gDNA, and it came from T cells, B-cell-depleted T cells, or PBMCs.

The CDR3 is made up of 12 amino acids. The V and J ends lost 0 bases and 10 bases respectively, with 10 bases between them. The V gene's germline CDR1 is SQVTM and CDR2 ANQGSEA. Authors' methods: Amplification of reference gene primers provided the estimated nucleated cell counts. Here immunoSEQ multiplex PCR was the method, and the copy in TCRdb shows in-frame clones only, minus some. For V, J and clone size, that table is used; D and trimming come from the DNA. Of roughly 220,000 clones in the sample, less than 90% were seen once. The sample comprised peripheral blood. This TCR came from a man aged 30 to 39 with active or convalescent COVID-19. The chain joins TRBV29-1 to TRBJ2-1; D not resolved. The DNA of the CDR3 is TGCAGCGTTGAAGATCGGTATATAGAGCAGTTCTTC. The encoded protein is CSVEDRYIEQFF.